Below are 29 T cell receptor beta chains sequenced from a single sample in a study of regulatory T cells in long-lasting Graves disease. Stated time point: persistent/refractory GD, antithyroid drugs over 5 years with positive TRAb. RNA from PBMCs was the source of the TCR library. Relying on iRepertoire HTBI primers and Arm-PCR of CDR3 regions, the team built TCR beta libraries. TCRdb re-derived calls from the multiplex PCR reads in MiXCR, one entry per CDR3 protein. The data hold around 460,000 distinct CDR3 sequences, with 20% to 25% observed a single time. The sequencing used peripheral blood mononuclear cells (PBMCs), collected when the disease was refractory, from a patient treated with antithyroid drugs. The origin of the receptors is a female donor with Graves disease.

The chain links TRBV27 to TRBJ2-6; TRBD1 aligns across 8 bases. Germline trimming cut 6 bases from V and 0 bases from J; bases unmatched to any gene: 10. CDR3 length: 18 residues. Germline CDR1 and CDR2: MNHEY and SMNVEV (reference sequence). CDR3 sequence reads: CASRPTGTGVSGANVLTF. CDR3 DNA: TGTGCCAGCAGGCCGACCGGGACAGGAGTCTCTGGGGCCAACGTCCTGACTTTC.

Only a few counts were recorded for this clonotype. The chain couples TRBV24-1 to TRBJ2-2; possibly TRBD2 for D (5 bases). The CDR3 loop spans 15 amino acids. Looked up from germline, CDR1 is KGHDR and CDR2 is SFDVKD. V gave up 2 bases and J gave up 5 bases, with 11 bases separating them. CDR3 nucleotide sequence: TGTGCCACCAGTGATTCCCCCCCGGGGACCGGGGAGCTGTTTTTT. This translates into CATSDSPPGTGELFF.

This clonotype was detected ten times or more. The V and J genes are TRBV12-3 or TRBV12-4 and TRBJ1-2; D ambiguous. The CDR3 covers 14 residues. Deletions cut 3 bases from V and 10 bases from J, with 18 bases between. CDR3 sequence reads: CASSFREGRSLYTF. CDR3 in DNA: TGTGCCAGCAGTTTTCGCGAAGGGCGGTCGCTCTACACCTTC.

This clonotype was counted many times. The rearrangement joins TRBV6-1 to TRBJ2-5, with D uncertain. Germline V gene data show CDR1 as MNHNS and CDR2 as SASEGT. This CDR3 has 14 amino acids. Trimming took off 6 bases at V and 5 bases at J, with 16 bases between the two ends. The chain's CDR3 is CASSRNSVGETQYF. The CDR3, as DNA: TGTGCCAGCAGCCGCAATTCTGTGGGGGAGACCCAGTACTTC.

This clonotype was seen a handful of times. The chain joins TRBV5-4 to TRBJ1-4; maybe TRBD1 (5 bases). Between the trimmed V and J ends, which lost 4 bases and 7 bases, there was a span of 17 bases. Germline CDR1 and CDR2: SGHNT and YYREEE (reference sequence). The CDR3 sequence is 15 residues long. CDR3 bases: TGTGCCAGCAGCATCGGAGGGACCGGACGTGAAAAACTGTTTTTT. Amino acids: CASSIGGTGREKLFF.

At least ten counts were recorded for this clonotype. The chain combines TRBV28 with TRBJ1-4, with D possibly TRBD1 on 6 matching bases. V was pared by 5 bases and J by 6 bases, with 13 bases between. This CDR3 spans 14 amino acids. Germline CDR1 reads MDHEN; CDR2 reads SYDVKM. In nucleotides, the CDR3 is TGTGCCAGCAGTCAACAGGGTGGCCATGAAAAACTGTTTTTT. Protein: CASSQQGGHEKLFF.

This clonotype has a count of ten or more. The CDR3 DNA is TGCAGTGCTCCCCAGATCAGGGATAACTATGGCTACACCTTC. This translates into CSAPQIRDNYGYTF. V is TRBV20-1 and J is TRBJ1-2, with D possibly TRBD1 on 5 matching bases. V gave up 5 bases and J gave up 1 base, with 14 bases separating them. Germline V gene lookup returns CDR1 DFQATT and CDR2 SNEGSKA (reference sequence). The CDR3 contains 14 residues.

This clonotype turned up a few times. Since a much larger clone is just one base distant, this may be a read error. The chain has TRBV5-6 and TRBJ1-5; D call uncertain. Germline assignment: CDR1 SGHDT and CDR2 YYEEEE. Trimming took off 2 bases at V and 7 bases at J, with 7 bases between the two ends. CDR3 length: 12 residues. The CDR3 sequence: CASSFGEQPQHF. The CDR3 nucleotides are TGTGCCAGCAGCTTTGGGGAACAGCCCCAGCATTTT.

This clonotype came up a few times. The J gene is TRBJ2-5, the V gene TRBV12-3 or TRBV12-4; 12 nucleotides match TRBD1. The CDR3 covers 16 residues. The junction had 11 bases not matched to a gene; V was cut back by 6 bases and J by 6 bases. The CDR3 DNA reads as TGTGCCAGCAGCGGACCCGGGACAGGGGGCTTTAAGACCCAGTACTTC. Translation gives CASSGPGTGGFKTQYF.

The table lists this clonotype with many counts. V gene TRBV2 combines with J gene TRBJ2-5; weak D call: TRBD2 (5 bases). The CDR3 contains 13 residues. V was shortened by 8 bases and J by 2 bases, with 12 bases between the two germline ends. Germline lookup yields CDR1 SNHLY and CDR2 FYNNEI. CDR3 protein: CASSRDTQETQYF. CDR3 DNA: TGTGCCAGCTCCCGGGATACACAAGAGACCCAGTACTTC.

This chain uses TRBV7-9 with TRBJ1-4, with no clear D. This CDR3 is built from 14 residues. V lost 6 bases to trimming and J lost 6 bases, with 14 bases between them. From germline, CDR1 is SEHNR and CDR2 FQNEAQ (reference sequence). The DNA for the CDR3 is TGTGCCAGCAGGCAAATGAAGGGCGATGAAAAACTGTTTTTT. Its protein product is CASRQMKGDEKLFF.

This clonotype was detected only a few times. The chain employs TRBV29-1 and TRBJ1-1, with TRBD1 identical over 7 bases. Germline V lookup: CDR1 SQVTM, CDR2 ANQGSEA. J was trimmed by 1 base and V by 3 bases; bases with no gene match: 11. CDR3 size: 16 residues. Written as DNA, the CDR3 is TGCAGCGTTGATTGGTCAGGGGGGGTGAAGAACACTGAAGCTTTCTTT. Its protein product is CSVDWSGGVKNTEAFF.

The chain joins TRBV7-9 to TRBJ2-5; 13 bases agree with TRBD2. Germline trimming cut 5 bases from V and 2 bases from J; bases unmatched to any gene: 8. This CDR3 region has 17 residues. Looked up from germline, CDR1 is SEHNR and CDR2 is FQNEAQ (reference sequence). The DNA for the CDR3 is TGTGCCAGCAGCATGCTCGGACTAGCGGGGGTTCAAGAGACCCAGTACTTC. This encodes CASSMLGLAGVQETQYF.

The chain carries TRBV6-1 and TRBJ1-5; maybe TRBD1 (6 bases). Germline lookup yields CDR1 MNHNS and CDR2 SASEGT. The V and J ends lost 10 bases and 2 bases respectively, with 18 bases between them. The CDR3 has 15 amino acids. As DNA, the CDR3 is TGTGCCACCGCGGCGGGGGGGGCTGGCAATCAGCCCCAGCATTTT. It specifies CATAAGGAGNQPQHF.

The rearrangement uses TRBV29-1 and TRBJ2-5, with 7 nucleotides matching TRBD2. The CDR3 has 14 amino acids. V shed 3 bases and J 5 bases; nucleotides not matched to a gene: 9. Germline CDR1 is SQVTM and CDR2 is ANQGSEA. Here the CDR3 DNA reads TGCAGCGTTGACCCAGGGCGGGGGACGGAGACCCAGTACTTC. It yields the protein CSVDPGRGTETQYF.

The chain couples TRBV14 to TRBJ2-7; 8 positions match TRBD1. From germline, CDR1 is SGHDN and CDR2 FVKESK. The CDR3 has 18 amino acids. The V segment lost 1 base and the J segment 1 base; nucleotides outside the gene matches: 12. The CDR3 coding sequence is TGTGCCAGCAGCCAAGGGGCTCGCCGGGACAGGCCGTCCTACGAGCAGTACTTC. Translated, it gives CASSQGARRDRPSYEQYF.

This clonotype was seen more than once but under ten times. The V and J genes are TRBV9 and TRBJ2-6; TRBD2 is a possible D gene (6 bases). CDR3 length equals 17 residues. Germline V gene lookup returns CDR1 SGDLS and CDR2 YYNGEE. V lost 3 bases, J lost 4 bases, and 17 bases lay in between. The CDR3 DNA sequence: TGTGCCAGCAGCGATCGGGGGACGGGAACCGGGGCCAACGTCCTGACTTTC. Amino acids: CASSDRGTGTGANVLTF.

In this sample, this clonotype turned up many times. The V gene is TRBV28, the J gene TRBJ1-2; D gene unclear. V gave up 5 bases and J gave up 7 bases, with 8 bases separating them. Germline CDR1 and CDR2: MDHEN and SYDVKM. This CDR3 is built from 11 residues. The CDR3 here is CASSTWSGYTF. CDR3 coding DNA: TGTGCCAGCAGTACGTGGAGTGGCTACACCTTC.

In this sample, this clonotype turned up many times. The genes are TRBV15 and TRBJ1-5; 7 positions match TRBD1. This CDR3 is 15 amino acids long. CDR1 is LNHNV and CDR2 is YYDKDF in the germline V gene (reference sequence). V shed 3 bases and J 6 bases; nucleotides not matched to a gene: 8. Written as DNA, the CDR3 is TGTGCCACCAGCAGTCGACAGGGCGAGGGTCAGCCCCAGCATTTT. Translated: CATSSRQGEGQPQHF.

The rearrangement links TRBV28 to TRBJ2-7; 9 nucleotides align to TRBD2. This CDR3 comprises 15 residues. Germline V lookup: CDR1 MDHEN, CDR2 SYDVKM. The V gene end was trimmed by 1 base and the J gene end by 2 bases; junction bases not matched to a gene: 3. The CDR3 loop reads CASSLSLAGPYEQYF. The CDR3 bases are TGTGCCAGCAGTTTATCGCTAGCGGGACCCTACGAGCAGTACTTC.

This clonotype was seen only a few times. The genes are TRBV14 and TRBJ1-2, with D possibly matching TRBD1 (6 bases). Between the trimmed V and J ends, which lost 4 bases and 6 bases, there was a span of 18 bases. Germline V gene sequence: CDR1 SGHDN, CDR2 FVKESK. This CDR3 has 15 residues. CDR3 in amino acids: CASSLTPRGADGYTF. The CDR3 DNA reads as TGTGCCAGCAGCCTGACCCCCCGGGGGGCGGATGGCTACACCTTC.

This clonotype has only a few counts. The gene calls are TRBV28 and TRBJ1-5, with 9 bases matching TRBD1. Germline loops: CDR1 MDHEN, CDR2 SYDVKM. This CDR3 comprises 15 residues. With 5 bases clipped from V and 4 bases from J, the junction kept 6 bases outside the gene matches. The CDR3 DNA sequence: TGTGCCAGCAGTGGACTTGGACAGGGGAATCAGCCCCAGCATTTT. Translation gives CASSGLGQGNQPQHF. Together with reference TRBV28 and TRBJ1-5, the CDR3 gives the full variable domain: DVKVTQSSRYLVKRTGEKVFLECVQDMDHENMFWYRQDPGLGLRLIYFSYDVKMKEKGDIPEGYSVSREKKERFSLILESASTNQTSMYLCASSGLGQGNQPQHFGDGTRLSIL.

This clonotype was detected ten times or more. The chain couples TRBV10-3 to TRBJ2-7, with 13 bases fitting TRBD2. With V trimmed by 4 bases and J by 0 bases, 6 bases remained unmatched. CDR1 ENHRY and CDR2 SYGVKD come from the germline V gene. The CDR3 contains 17 residues. The CDR3 DNA follows: TGTGCCATCAGTGCCCAGACTAGCGGGAGGTACTCCTACGAGCAGTACTTC. Protein sequence: CAISAQTSGRYSYEQYF.

The CDR3 loop reads CATSDQPGTGDVMYTGELFF. In DNA form, the CDR3 reads TGTGCCACCAGTGATCAACCCGGGACAGGGGATGTCATGTACACCGGGGAGCTGTTTTTT. The V gene is TRBV24-1, the J gene TRBJ2-2; 10 bases are shared with TRBD1. Trimming at V came to 3 bases and at J to 3 bases, leaving 15 bases not matched to a gene. CDR1 KGHDR and CDR2 SFDVKD come from the germline V gene. There are 20 residues in the CDR3.

Ten or more counts support this clonotype. This chain connects TRBV12-3 or TRBV12-4 to TRBJ1-6; D remains ambiguous. Trimming pared 6 bases from V and 10 bases from J, leaving 13 bases between. This CDR3 region has 13 residues. Here the CDR3 reads CASRREESSPLHF. DNA for the CDR3: TGTGCCAGCAGGAGGGAGGAGAGCTCACCCCTCCACTTT.

This clonotype was seen more than once but under ten times. This chain links TRBV30 with TRBJ1-2, with 7 positions matching TRBD1. The ends lost 2 bases at V and 2 bases at J; junction bases unmatched: 5. The germline gives CDR1 GTSNPN, CDR2 SVGIG (reference sequence). The CDR3 runs 14 residues. CDR3 nucleotide sequence: TGTGCCTGGAGTTGGGGACAGCTGAACTATGGCTACACCTTC. This encodes CAWSWGQLNYGYTF.

This clonotype came up many times. The rearrangement links TRBV28 to TRBJ2-5; D is unresolved. CDR1 and CDR2 (germline): MDHEN, SYDVKM. This CDR3 spans 16 amino acids. V lost 5 bases to trimming and J lost 1 base, with 17 bases between them. Here the CDR3 DNA reads TGTGCCAGCAGTCCCCACCCTCTCGGCGGCCAAGAGACCCAGTACTTC. Translating it yields CASSPHPLGGQETQYF. Variable domain in full (rest from reference TRBV28 and TRBJ2-5): DVKVTQSSRYLVKRTGEKVFLECVQDMDHENMFWYRQDPGLGLRLIYFSYDVKMKEKGDIPEGYSVSREKKERFSLILESASTNQTSMYLCASSPHPLGGQETQYFGPGTRLLVL.

Only a few counts were recorded for this clonotype. The rearrangement links TRBV27 to TRBJ2-3, with D unclear. Trimming removed 4 bases from V and 2 bases from J, with 7 bases in between. Germline V gene sequence: CDR1 MNHEY, CDR2 SMNVEV (reference sequence). The CDR3 runs 13 residues. As DNA, the CDR3 is TGTGCCAGCAGTTGGAGTTACACAGATACGCAGTATTTT. As protein: CASSWSYTDTQYF.

With regard to this clonotype: Possible read error: a much larger clone is one base away. This chain connects TRBV27 to TRBJ2-5, with 9 bases identical to TRBD2. The CDR3 runs 13 residues. Per germline, CDR1 MNHEY and CDR2 SMNVEV (reference sequence). The CDR3 nucleotides read TGTGCCAGCAGTAGGACTAGCGAGGAGACCCGGTACTTC. Translation gives CASSRTSEETRYF.